These 6 T cell receptor beta chains were sequenced from one sample in a study of T cells in localized non-small cell lung cancer. Libraries were prepared by immunoSEQ multiplex PCR; TCRdb keeps only in-frame clonotypes and omits some of them. The sample contains under 1,200 clones, about a fifth of which appear only once. The specimen was normal lung tissue next to the tumor, collected before any cancer treatment. The receptors here all came from a woman aged 40-70 years with stage I lung adenocarcinoma.

The chain has TRBV6-8 and TRBJ2-1, with 7 bases that match TRBD2. CDR3 length: 14 amino acids. Germline CDR1 and CDR2: MNHGY and SAAAGT. Germline trimming cut 2 bases from V and 4 bases from J; bases unmatched to any gene: 2. CDR3 nucleotide sequence: TGTGCCAGCAGTTACGGGACTATTTACAATGAGCAGTTCTTC. The encoded protein is CASSYGTIYNEQFF.

This clone was found a few times. This chain joins TRBV11-3 and TRBJ2-6, with a possible D match to TRBD2 (7 bases). V was shortened by 3 bases and J by 2 bases, with 14 bases between the two germline ends. CDR3 length: 17 amino acids. Germline V gene sequence: CDR1 SGHNT, CDR2 YENEEA. CDR3 bases: TGTGCCAGCAGCTTGATCGCGGGGGCTACTGGGGCCAACGTCCTGACTTTC. Amino acid sequence: CASSLIAGATGANVLTF.

This clone showed up just a few times. In DNA, the CDR3 is TGTGCCAGCAGCCCAGGGCTCGCTGGAAACACCATATATTTT. Residues: CASSPGLAGNTIYF. The rearrangement links TRBV11-3 to TRBJ1-3; weak D call: TRBD1 (5 bases). Trimming shortened V by 5 bases and J by 2 bases, and 10 bases separated the two germline ends. CDR3 length: 14 residues. CDR1 and CDR2 (germline): SGHNT, YENEEA.

This clone was counted between two and nine times. The genes are TRBV11-3 and TRBJ2-5; D gene ambiguous. Trimming cost V 7 bases and J 5 bases, with 26 bases left between them. Germline V gene sequence: CDR1 SGHNT, CDR2 YENEEA. There are 17 residues in the CDR3. The CDR3 sequence is CASNPRGNYLSSETQYF. In DNA form, the CDR3 reads TGTGCCAGCAACCCCAGAGGTAACTATCTTTCGTCGGAGACCCAGTACTTC.

The genes are TRBV18 and TRBJ1-2, with D possibly TRBD1 on 6 matching bases. The germline V gene has CDR1 KGHSH and CDR2 LQKENI. Trimming left V 3 bases short and J 0 bases short, with 8 bases between. The CDR3 totals 14 residues. The CDR3 DNA is TGTGCCAGCTCACCCCAGGGGCCTAACTATGGCTACACCTTC. This gives the protein CASSPQGPNYGYTF.

The gene calls are TRBV11-3 and TRBJ2-5; D is unresolved. This CDR3 spans 15 amino acids. V gave up 7 bases and J gave up 1 base, with 16 bases separating them. From germline, CDR1 is SGHNT and CDR2 YENEEA. The CDR3 spells CASKPSTISQETQYF. The DNA for the CDR3 is TGTGCCAGCAAACCAAGCACAATCTCCCAAGAGACCCAGTACTTC.